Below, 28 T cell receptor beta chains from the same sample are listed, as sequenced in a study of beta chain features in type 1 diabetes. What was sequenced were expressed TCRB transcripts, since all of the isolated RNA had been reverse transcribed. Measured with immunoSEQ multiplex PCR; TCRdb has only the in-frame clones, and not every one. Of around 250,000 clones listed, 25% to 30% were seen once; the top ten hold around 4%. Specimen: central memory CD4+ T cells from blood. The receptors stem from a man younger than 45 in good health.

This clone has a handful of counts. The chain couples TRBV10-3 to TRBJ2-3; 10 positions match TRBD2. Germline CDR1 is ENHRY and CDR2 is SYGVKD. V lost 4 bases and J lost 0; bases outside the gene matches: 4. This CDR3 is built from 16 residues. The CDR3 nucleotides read TGTGCCATCAGTGCTAGCGGGGGCCTGAGCACAGATACGCAGTATTTT. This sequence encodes CAISASGGLSTDTQYF.

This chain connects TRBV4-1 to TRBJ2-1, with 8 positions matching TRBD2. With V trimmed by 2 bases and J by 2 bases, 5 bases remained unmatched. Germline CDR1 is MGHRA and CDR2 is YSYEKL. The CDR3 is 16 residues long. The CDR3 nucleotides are TGCGCCAGCAGCCAAACCAGCGGGAGACCCTACAATGAGCAGTTCTTC. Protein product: CASSQTSGRPYNEQFF.

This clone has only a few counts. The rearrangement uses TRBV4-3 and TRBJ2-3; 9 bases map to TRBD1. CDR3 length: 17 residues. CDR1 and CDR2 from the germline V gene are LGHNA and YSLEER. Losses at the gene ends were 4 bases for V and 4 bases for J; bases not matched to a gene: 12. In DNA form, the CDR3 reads TGCGCCAGCAGCCCAGGGGGGACAGGGAGTTGGGCAGATACGCAGTATTTT. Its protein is CASSPGGTGSWADTQYF.

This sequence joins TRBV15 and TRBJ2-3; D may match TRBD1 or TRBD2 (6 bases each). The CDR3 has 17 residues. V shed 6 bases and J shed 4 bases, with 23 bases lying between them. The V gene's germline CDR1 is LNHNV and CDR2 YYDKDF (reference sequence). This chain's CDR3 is CATRSDTGRWGSDTQYF. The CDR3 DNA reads TGTGCCACCAGGAGCGACACAGGGAGGTGGGGTTCAGATACGCAGTATTTT.

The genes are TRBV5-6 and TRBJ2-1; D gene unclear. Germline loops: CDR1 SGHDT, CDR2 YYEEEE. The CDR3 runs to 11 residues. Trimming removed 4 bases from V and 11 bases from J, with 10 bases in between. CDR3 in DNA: TGTGCCAGCAGCAGACAAGGGCAGCAGTTCTTC. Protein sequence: CASSRQGQQFF.

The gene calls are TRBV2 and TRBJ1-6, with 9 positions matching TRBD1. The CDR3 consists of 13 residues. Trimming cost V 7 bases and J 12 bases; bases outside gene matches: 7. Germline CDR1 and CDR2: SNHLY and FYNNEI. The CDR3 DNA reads TGTGCCAGCACCCGGACAGGGGCAGAACCCCTCCACTTT. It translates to CASTRTGAEPLHF.

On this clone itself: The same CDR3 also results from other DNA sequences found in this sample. This CDR3 is CAWSGRGDYGYTF. The CDR3 coding sequence is TGTGCCTGGAGTGGGCGCGGGGACTATGGCTACACCTTC. The J gene is TRBJ1-2, the V gene TRBV30; D gene unclear. Between the trimmed V and J ends, which lost 1 base and 3 bases, there was a span of 9 bases. Germline CDR1 reads GTSNPN; CDR2 reads SVGIG (reference sequence). CDR3 size: 13 residues.

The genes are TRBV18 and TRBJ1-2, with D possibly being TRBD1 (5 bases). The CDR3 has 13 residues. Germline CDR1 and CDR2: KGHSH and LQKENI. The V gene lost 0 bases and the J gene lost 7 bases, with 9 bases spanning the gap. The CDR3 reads CASSPPMGGGYTF. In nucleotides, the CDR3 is TGTGCCAGCTCACCACCGATGGGGGGTGGCTACACCTTC. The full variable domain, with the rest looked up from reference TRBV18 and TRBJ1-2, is NAGVMQNPRHLVRRRGQEARLRCSPMKGHSHVYWYRQLPEEGLKFMVYLQKENIIDESGMPKERFSAEFPKEGPSILRIQQVVRGDSAAYFCASSPPMGGGYTFGSGTRLTVV.

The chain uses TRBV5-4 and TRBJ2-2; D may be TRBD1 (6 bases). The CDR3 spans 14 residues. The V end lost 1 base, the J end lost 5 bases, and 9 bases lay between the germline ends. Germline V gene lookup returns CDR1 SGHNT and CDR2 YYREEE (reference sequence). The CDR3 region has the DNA TGTGCCAGCAGCTTGTTTCAGGGGACCGGGGAGCTGTTTTTT. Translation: CASSLFQGTGELFF.

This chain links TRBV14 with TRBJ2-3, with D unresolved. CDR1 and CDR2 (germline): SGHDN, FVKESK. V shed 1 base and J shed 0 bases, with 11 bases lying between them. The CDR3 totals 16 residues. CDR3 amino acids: CASSQVVGSSTDTQYF. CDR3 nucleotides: TGTGCCAGCAGCCAAGTAGTCGGGTCTAGCACAGATACGCAGTATTTT.

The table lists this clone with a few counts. CDR3 region: CSARGDGGYTF. The CDR3 coding sequence is TGCAGTGCTAGAGGAGACGGGGGCTACACCTTC. V and J are TRBV20-1 and TRBJ1-2; D uncertain. Per the germline V gene, CDR1 is DFQATT and CDR2 is SNEGSKA (reference sequence). The CDR3 runs to 11 residues. Trimming pared 1 base from V and 8 bases from J, leaving 8 bases between.

CDR3 in DNA: TGTGCCAGCAGTCGACTTAGCGGGGGGGCGTTAGATACGCAGTATTTT. Translation: CASSRLSGGALDTQYF. The chain carries TRBV9 and TRBJ2-3; 11 bases map to TRBD2. J was trimmed by 5 bases and V by 5 bases; bases with no gene match: 10. The V gene's germline CDR1 is SGDLS and CDR2 YYNGEE. CDR3 length: 16 residues.

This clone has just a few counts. The CDR3 sequence: CAWSRPLGGANVLTF. The CDR3 nucleotides are TGTGCCTGGAGCCGCCCCTTAGGGGGGGCCAACGTCCTGACTTTC. The genes are TRBV30 and TRBJ2-6; D not certain. V lost 3 bases to trimming and J lost 4 bases, with 13 bases between them. This CDR3 comprises 15 residues. Germline V gene sequence: CDR1 GTSNPN, CDR2 SVGIG (reference sequence).

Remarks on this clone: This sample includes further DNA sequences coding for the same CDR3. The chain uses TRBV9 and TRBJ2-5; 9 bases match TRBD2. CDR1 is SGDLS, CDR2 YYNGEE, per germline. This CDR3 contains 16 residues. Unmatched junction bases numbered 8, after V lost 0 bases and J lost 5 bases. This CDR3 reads CASSVEGSGSGETQYF. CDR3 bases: TGTGCCAGCAGCGTAGAAGGTAGCGGGAGTGGTGAGACCCAGTACTTC. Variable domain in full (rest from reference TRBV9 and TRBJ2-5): DSGVTQTPKHLITATGQRVTLRCSPRSGDLSVYWYQQSLDQGLQFLIQYYNGEERAKGNILERFSAQQFPDLHSELNLSSLELGDSALYFCASSVEGSGSGETQYFGPGTRLLVL.

The CDR3 loop reads CAWSTARSGAGQPQHF. The CDR3 DNA sequence: TGTGCCTGGAGTACAGCTCGGTCAGGGGCGGGTCAGCCCCAGCATTTT. This chain joins TRBV30 and TRBJ1-5; maybe TRBD1 (6 bases). The germline V and J ends were trimmed by 2 bases and 6 bases, with 20 bases remaining between them. CDR1 is GTSNPN, CDR2 SVGIG, per germline (reference sequence). The CDR3 loop spans 16 amino acids.

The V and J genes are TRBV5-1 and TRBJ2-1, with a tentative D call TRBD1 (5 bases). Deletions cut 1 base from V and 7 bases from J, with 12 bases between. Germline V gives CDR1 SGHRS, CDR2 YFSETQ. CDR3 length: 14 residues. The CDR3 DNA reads TGCGCCAGCAGCTTGCTAGGGGCTGGGAATGAGCAGTTCTTC. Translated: CASSLLGAGNEQFF. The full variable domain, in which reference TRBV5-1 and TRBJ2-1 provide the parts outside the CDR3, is KAGVTQTPRYLIKTRGQQVTLSCSPISGHRSVSWYQQTPGQGLQFLFEYFSETQRNKGNFPGRFSGRQFSNSRSEMNVSTLELGDSALYLCASSLLGAGNEQFFGPGTRLTVL.

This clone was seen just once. CDR3 in DNA: TGTGCCAGCAGTACCCCCTCAGGGGACAAGGCCTACGAGCAGTACTTC. Protein product: CASSTPSGDKAYEQYF. The rearrangement joins TRBV28 to TRBJ2-7, with D possibly matching TRBD1 (6 bases). The CDR3 covers 16 residues. The germline V and J ends were trimmed by 5 bases and 2 bases, with 19 bases remaining between them. Germline V gene sequence: CDR1 MDHEN, CDR2 SYDVKM.

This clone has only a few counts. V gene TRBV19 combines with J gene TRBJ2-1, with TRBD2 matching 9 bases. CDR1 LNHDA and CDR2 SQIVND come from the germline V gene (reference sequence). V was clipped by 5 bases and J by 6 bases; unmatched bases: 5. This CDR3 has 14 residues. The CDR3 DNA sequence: TGTGCCAGTAGTTGGTTAGCGGGAGTCAATGAGCAGTTCTTC. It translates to CASSWLAGVNEQFF.

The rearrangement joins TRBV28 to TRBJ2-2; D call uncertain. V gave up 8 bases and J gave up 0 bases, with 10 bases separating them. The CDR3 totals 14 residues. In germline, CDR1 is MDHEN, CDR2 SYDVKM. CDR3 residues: CASGEQSNTGELFF. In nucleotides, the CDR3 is TGTGCCAGCGGCGAGCAGTCGAACACCGGGGAGCTGTTTTTT.

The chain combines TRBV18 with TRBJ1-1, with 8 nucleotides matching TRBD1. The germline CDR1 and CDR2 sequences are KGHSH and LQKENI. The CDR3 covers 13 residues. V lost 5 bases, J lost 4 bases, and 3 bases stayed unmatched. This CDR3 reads CASSNDRGTEAFF. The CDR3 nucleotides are TGTGCCAGCTCAAATGACAGGGGCACTGAAGCTTTCTTT.

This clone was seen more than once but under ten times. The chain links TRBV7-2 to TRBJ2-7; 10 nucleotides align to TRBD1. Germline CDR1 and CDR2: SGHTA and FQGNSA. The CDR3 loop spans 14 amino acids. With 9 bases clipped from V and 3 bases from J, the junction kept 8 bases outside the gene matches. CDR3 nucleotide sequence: TGTGCCAGTACCATCGGGACAGGGGACTACGAGCAGTACTTC. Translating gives CASTIGTGDYEQYF.

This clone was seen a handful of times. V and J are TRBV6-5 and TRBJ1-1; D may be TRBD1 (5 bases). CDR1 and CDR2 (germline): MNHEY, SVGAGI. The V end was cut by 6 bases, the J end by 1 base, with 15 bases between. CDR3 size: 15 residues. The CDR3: CASRPGEGRNTEAFF. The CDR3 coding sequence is TGTGCCAGCAGACCCGGCGAGGGGAGGAACACTGAAGCTTTCTTT.

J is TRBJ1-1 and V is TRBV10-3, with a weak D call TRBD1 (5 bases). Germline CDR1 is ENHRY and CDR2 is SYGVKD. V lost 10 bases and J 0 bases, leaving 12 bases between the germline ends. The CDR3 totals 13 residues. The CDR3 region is CARSTALNTEAFF. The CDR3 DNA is TGTGCCAGATCGACAGCCTTGAACACTGAAGCTTTCTTT.

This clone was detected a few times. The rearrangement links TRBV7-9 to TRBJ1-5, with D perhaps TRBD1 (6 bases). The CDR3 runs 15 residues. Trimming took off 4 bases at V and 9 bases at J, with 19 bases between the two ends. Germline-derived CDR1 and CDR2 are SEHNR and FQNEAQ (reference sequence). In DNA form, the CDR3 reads TGTGCCAGCAGCTCTATAGTACAGGGCGTAACGCCCCAGCATTTT. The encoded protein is CASSSIVQGVTPQHF.

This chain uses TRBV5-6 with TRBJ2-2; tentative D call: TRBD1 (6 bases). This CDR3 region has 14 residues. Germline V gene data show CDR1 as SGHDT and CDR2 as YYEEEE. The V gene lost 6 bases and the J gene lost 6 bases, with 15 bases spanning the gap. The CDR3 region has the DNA TGTGCCAGCAACGTCAGGGGATTCGCCGGGGAGCTGTTTTTT. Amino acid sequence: CASNVRGFAGELFF.

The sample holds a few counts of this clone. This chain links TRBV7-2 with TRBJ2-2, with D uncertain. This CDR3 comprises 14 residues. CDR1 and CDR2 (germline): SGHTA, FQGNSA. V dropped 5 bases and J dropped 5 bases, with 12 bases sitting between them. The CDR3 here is CASSTIALTGELFF. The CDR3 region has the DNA TGTGCCAGCAGCACCATCGCTTTAACCGGGGAGCTGTTTTTT. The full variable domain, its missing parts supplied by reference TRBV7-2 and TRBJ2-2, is GAGVSQSPSNKVTEKGKDVELRCDPISGHTALYWYRQSLGQGLEFLIYFQGNSAPDKSGLPSDRFSAERTGGSVSTLTIQRTQQEDSAVYLCASSTIALTGELFFGEGSRLTVL.

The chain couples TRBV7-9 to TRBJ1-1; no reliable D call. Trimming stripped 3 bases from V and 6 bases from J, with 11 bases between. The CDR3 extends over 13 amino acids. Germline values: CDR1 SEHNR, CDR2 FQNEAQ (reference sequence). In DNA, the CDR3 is TGTGCCAGCAGCTTTTTATCTGGGGCTGAAGCTTTCTTT. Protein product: CASSFLSGAEAFF.

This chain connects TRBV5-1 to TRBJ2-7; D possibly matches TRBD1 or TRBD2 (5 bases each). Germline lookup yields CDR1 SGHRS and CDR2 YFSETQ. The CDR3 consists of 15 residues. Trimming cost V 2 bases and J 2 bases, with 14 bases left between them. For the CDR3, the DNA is TGCGCCAGCAGCTTAGAGGGGAGTAGGGCCTACGAGCAGTACTTC. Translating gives CASSLEGSRAYEQYF.